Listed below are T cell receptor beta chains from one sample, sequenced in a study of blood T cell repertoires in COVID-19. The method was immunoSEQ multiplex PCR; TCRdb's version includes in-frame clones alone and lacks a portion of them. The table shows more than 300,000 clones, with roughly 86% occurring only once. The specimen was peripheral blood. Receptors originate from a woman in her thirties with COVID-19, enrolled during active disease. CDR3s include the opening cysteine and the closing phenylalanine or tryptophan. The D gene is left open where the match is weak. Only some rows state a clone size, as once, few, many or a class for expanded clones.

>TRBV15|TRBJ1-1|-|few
TGTGCCACCAGCAGGGCGAACACTGAAGCTTTCTTT
CATSRANTEAFF
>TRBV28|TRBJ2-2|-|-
TGTGCCAGCAGACGCCCAGGGGTTACCGGGGAGCTGTTTTTT
CASRRPGVTGELFF
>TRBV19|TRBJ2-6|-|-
TGTGCCAGTAGTGGATTCGGCGGGCTCTCTGGGGCCAACGTCCTGACTTTC
CASSGFGGLSGANVLTF
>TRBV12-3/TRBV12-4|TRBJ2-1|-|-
TGTGCCAGCAGCTCGACAACCACCAATGAGCAGTTCTTC
CASSSTTTNEQFF
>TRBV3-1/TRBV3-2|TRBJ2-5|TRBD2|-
TGTGCCAGCAGCCAAGATGAGCGGGAGGGCCAAGAGACCCAGTACTTC
CASSQDEREGQETQYF
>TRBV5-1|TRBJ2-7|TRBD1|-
TGCGCCAGCAGTCATCGGACAGGCGGATGGGGCCCCTACGAGCAGTACTTC
CASSHRTGGWGPYEQYF
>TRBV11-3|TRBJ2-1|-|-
TGTGCCAGCAGCTTAGGGACAGACCCCGGGAATGAGCAGTTCTTC
CASSLGTDPGNEQFF
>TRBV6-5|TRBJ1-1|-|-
TGTGCCAGCAGGCGGACAGTGAACACTGAAGCTTTCTTT
CASRRTVNTEAFF
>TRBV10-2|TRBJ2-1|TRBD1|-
TGCGCCAGCAGTGGGGGGACAGGGAGCTCCTACAATGAGCAGTTCTTC
CASSGGTGSSYNEQFF
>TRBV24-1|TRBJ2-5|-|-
TGTGCCACCAGTGACAGCCGGGACTTTCAAGAGACCCAGTACTTC
CATSDSRDFQETQYF
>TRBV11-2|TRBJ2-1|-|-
TGTGCCAGCAGCTTAGCGCAGTACAATGAGCAGTTCTTC
CASSLAQYNEQFF
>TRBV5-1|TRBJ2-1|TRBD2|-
TGCGCCAGCAGCTCTACGGGACTAGACAATGAGCAGTTCTTC
CASSSTGLDNEQFF
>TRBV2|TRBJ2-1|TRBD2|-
TGTGCCAGCGGACTAGCGGGATGGAATGAGCAGTTCTTC
CASGLAGWNEQFF
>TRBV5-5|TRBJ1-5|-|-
TGTGCCAGCAGTTGGGACATCCTTGAGCCCCAGCATTTT
CASSWDILEPQHF
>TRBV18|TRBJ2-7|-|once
TGTGCCAGCTCACCAATACCCGGCTACGAGCAGTACTTC
CASSPIPGYEQYF
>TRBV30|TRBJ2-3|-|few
TGTGCCTGGAGCGCGGGCAGCACAGATACGCAGTATTTT
CAWSAGSTDTQYF
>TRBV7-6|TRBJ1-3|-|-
TGTGCCAGCAGCGACACCATGGGAAACACCATATATTTT
CASSDTMGNTIYF
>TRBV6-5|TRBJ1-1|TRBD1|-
TGTGCCAGCAGTTCAGGACAGGGAGACACTGAAGCTTTCTTT
CASSSGQGDTEAFF
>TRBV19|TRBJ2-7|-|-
TGTGCCAGTAGTATGAACGGTCCCTACGAGCAGTACTTC
CASSMNGPYEQYF
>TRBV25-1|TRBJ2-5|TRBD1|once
TGTGCCAGCAGTGATGGACAGGGGGAAGAGACCCAGTACTTC
CASSDGQGEETQYF
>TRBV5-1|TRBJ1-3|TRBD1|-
TGCGCCAGCAGCTTGGGCCCCCTCCAGACAGGGGCTTTGTCTGGAAACACCATATATTTT
CASSLGPLQTGALSGNTIYF
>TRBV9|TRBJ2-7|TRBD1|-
TGTGCCAGCAGCGTAGCCGGGACAGGGCGGGACGAGCAGTACTTC
CASSVAGTGRDEQYF
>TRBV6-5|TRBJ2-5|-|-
TGTGCCAGCAGTTACTCGCACGGAAGCGGAGAGACCCAGTACTTC
CASSYSHGSGETQYF
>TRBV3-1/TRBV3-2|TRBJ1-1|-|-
TGTGCCAGCAGCCAGTTCCCCATGAACACTGAAGCTTTCTTT
CASSQFPMNTEAFF
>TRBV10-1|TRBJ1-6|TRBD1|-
TGCGCCAGCAGGGGACAGGGGATGACACCCCTCCACTTT
CASRGQGMTPLHF
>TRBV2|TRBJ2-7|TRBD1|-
TGTGCCAGCGCAGAAGACAGGGGAGAAAGCGAGCAGTACTTC
CASAEDRGESEQYF
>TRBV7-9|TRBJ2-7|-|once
TGTGCCAGCAGCGGAACAGGGTCTAACTCCTACGAGCAGTACTTC
CASSGTGSNSYEQYF
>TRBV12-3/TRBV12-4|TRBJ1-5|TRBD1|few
TGTGCCAGCAGGGGACAGGGTGCTCAGCCCCAGCATTTT
CASRGQGAQPQHF
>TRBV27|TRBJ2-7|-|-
TGTGCCAGCAGTCACAGCTTTTCTCCCTACGAGCAGTACTTC
CASSHSFSPYEQYF
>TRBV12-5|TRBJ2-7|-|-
TGTGCTAGTGGTTTGGGCAGAAGCGACTCCTACGAGCAGTACTTC
CASGLGRSDSYEQYF
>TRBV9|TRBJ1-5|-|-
TGTGCCAGCAGCCCCGGCCCGGCCTCGGCAGGGCAGCCCCAGCATTTT
CASSPGPASAGQPQHF
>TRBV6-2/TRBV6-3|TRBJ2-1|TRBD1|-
TGTGCCAGCAGCTACTCCGGGACAGGGTTATACAATGAGCAGTTCTTC
CASSYSGTGLYNEQFF
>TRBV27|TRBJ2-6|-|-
TGTGCCAGCAGTTTCCCCACGGTAGGGGTCTCTGGGGCCAACGTCCTGACTTTC
CASSFPTVGVSGANVLTF